This T cell receptor beta chain was identified in a study of blood T cell repertoires in COVID-19. About the research overall: The study drew acute and convalescent COVID-19 samples from the United States, Italy and Spain. Sample material is recorded as cDNA or gDNA derived from T cells, B-cell-depleted T cells, or PBMCs.

Study processing details: Reference gene primer amplification gave estimated nucleated cell counts. Sequenced by immunoSEQ multiplex PCR; TCRdb stores in-frame clones only, minus some. The V and J calls and clone size were taken over from that table, and D and trimming were inferred from the DNA. The data contain some 43,000 clones, roughly 80% of them singletons. Germline assignment: CDR1 LNHNV and CDR2 YYDKDF (reference sequence). This CDR3 is built from 14 residues. Losses at the gene ends were 3 bases for V and 6 bases for J; bases not matched to a gene: 7. This clonotype was sampled from a woman aged 60-70 years with acute or convalescent COVID-19. The chain joins TRBV15 to TRBJ1-1; TRBD1 matches 7 bases. Sequencing was carried out using peripheral blood. CDR3 in amino acids: CATSRDRIDAEAFF. The CDR3 region has the DNA TGTGCCACCAGCAGGGACAGGATTGATGCTGAAGCTTTCTTT.